A selection of T cell receptor beta chains follows, all from one sample in a study of control samples from healthy donors and cancer patients. Clones were read by immunoSEQ multiplex PCR, and TCRdb kept only the in-frame ones, dropping some. Of under 30,000 clones listed, almost 85% are singletons. The sample was PBMCs. These receptors all stem from an older woman with head and neck cancer. Each CDR3 is given with its conserved first and last residue. The order of the fields is J gene, D gene, clone size, V gene, CDR3 DNA, CDR3 protein. D genes are given only for firm matches. Size values are once, few and many counts, or a class for expanded clones, and some rows have none.

j_gene: TRBJ1-1; d_gene: .; abundance: .; v_gene: TRBV6-5; CDR3nt: TGTGCCAGCATTAGGACACCAGAAGCTTTCTTT; CDR3aa: CASIRTPEAFF
j_gene: TRBJ2-7; d_gene: .; abundance: once; v_gene: TRBV2; CDR3nt: TGTGCCAGCAGGGTCCATGGAAAGTCCTACGAGCAGTACTTC; CDR3aa: CASRVHGKSYEQYF
j_gene: TRBJ2-1; d_gene: TRBD2; abundance: .; v_gene: TRBV5-6; CDR3nt: TGTGCCAGCAGCTTGACTAGCGGGTACAATGAGCAGTTCTTC; CDR3aa: CASSLTSGYNEQFF
j_gene: TRBJ2-2; d_gene: .; abundance: once; v_gene: TRBV29-1; CDR3nt: TGCAGCGTCTCAAAACCCTCCGGGGAGCTGTTTTTT; CDR3aa: CSVSKPSGELFF
j_gene: TRBJ2-5; d_gene: .; abundance: .; v_gene: TRBV19; CDR3nt: TGTGCCAGTAGGTCCATCGCCCAAGAGACTCAGTACTTC; CDR3aa: CASRSIAQETQYF
j_gene: TRBJ1-5; d_gene: .; abundance: once; v_gene: TRBV3-1/TRBV3-2; CDR3nt: TGTGCCAGCAGCCAACATGCAGGAATTGGACAGCCCCAGCATTTT; CDR3aa: CASSQHAGIGQPQHF
j_gene: TRBJ1-5; d_gene: .; abundance: .; v_gene: TRBV7-6; CDR3nt: TGTGCCAGCAGCTTAGGGAGAAATCAGCCCCAGCATTTT; CDR3aa: CASSLGRNQPQHF
j_gene: TRBJ1-3; d_gene: .; abundance: .; v_gene: TRBV6-5; CDR3nt: TGTGCCACCTGGGGGGGCGACTCTGGAAACACCATATATTTT; CDR3aa: CATWGGDSGNTIYF
j_gene: TRBJ1-2; d_gene: TRBD1; abundance: .; v_gene: TRBV4-3; CDR3nt: TGCGCCAGCAGCCGAGGCTCAGGGGGCCGCTATGGCTACACCTTC; CDR3aa: CASSRGSGGRYGYTF
j_gene: TRBJ2-7; d_gene: TRBD1; abundance: .; v_gene: TRBV18; CDR3nt: TGTGCCAGCTCACCTGTTAGTTCGGGACAGAGATCCTACGAGCAGTACTTC; CDR3aa: CASSPVSSGQRSYEQYF
j_gene: TRBJ1-5; d_gene: .; abundance: .; v_gene: TRBV4-3; CDR3nt: TGCGCCAGCAGCCAAGAGAGAACAGGAGGCAATCAGCCCCAGCATTTT; CDR3aa: CASSQERTGGNQPQHF
j_gene: TRBJ1-1; d_gene: .; abundance: .; v_gene: TRBV20-1; CDR3nt: TGCAGTGCACGGCAGGGGTTACGGGCTTTCTTT; CDR3aa: CSARQGLRAFF
j_gene: TRBJ1-1; d_gene: .; abundance: .; v_gene: TRBV18; CDR3nt: TGTGCCAGCTCACCGCAGGGTATGAACACTGAAGCTTTCTTT; CDR3aa: CASSPQGMNTEAFF
j_gene: TRBJ2-1; d_gene: .; abundance: .; v_gene: TRBV3-1/TRBV3-2; CDR3nt: TGTGCCAGCAGCCAAGTTCCCCACAATGAGCAGTTCTTC; CDR3aa: CASSQVPHNEQFF
j_gene: TRBJ1-6; d_gene: .; abundance: .; v_gene: TRBV19; CDR3nt: TGTGCCAGTAGCCAGGCGGGGGTTGGGTCACCCCTCCACTTT; CDR3aa: CASSQAGVGSPLHF
j_gene: TRBJ2-7; d_gene: TRBD2; abundance: .; v_gene: TRBV6-5; CDR3nt: TGTGCCAGCAGTTACGGGACTAGGGGCTCCTACGAGCAGTACTTC; CDR3aa: CASSYGTRGSYEQYF
j_gene: TRBJ1-1; d_gene: TRBD1; abundance: .; v_gene: TRBV6-5; CDR3nt: TGTGCCATCAAACAGGGGATCGACACTGAAGCTTTCTTT; CDR3aa: CAIKQGIDTEAFF
j_gene: TRBJ2-3; d_gene: .; abundance: .; v_gene: TRBV15; CDR3nt: TGTGCCACCAGCAGAGATGCAGGGGTCGGCACAGATACGCAGTATTTT; CDR3aa: CATSRDAGVGTDTQYF
j_gene: TRBJ2-7; d_gene: TRBD1; abundance: .; v_gene: TRBV7-8; CDR3nt: TGTGCCAGCAGCTTCCGGACAGGGAAAAGTTCCTACGAGCAGTACTTC; CDR3aa: CASSFRTGKSSYEQYF
j_gene: TRBJ2-7; d_gene: TRBD2; abundance: few; v_gene: TRBV6-5; CDR3nt: TGTGCCAGCAGCCCCCCGGGAGGCCCCCGCTACGAGCAGTACTTC; CDR3aa: CASSPPGGPRYEQYF
j_gene: TRBJ2-5; d_gene: TRBD1; abundance: .; v_gene: TRBV5-1; CDR3nt: TGCGCCAGCACCCCGGACAGGCAAGAGACCCAGTACTTC; CDR3aa: CASTPDRQETQYF
j_gene: TRBJ2-6; d_gene: TRBD1; abundance: .; v_gene: TRBV7-9; CDR3nt: TGTGCCAGCAGTGTCGGGACAGCTATCTCTGGGGCCAACGTCCTGACTTTC; CDR3aa: CASSVGTAISGANVLTF
j_gene: TRBJ2-5; d_gene: .; abundance: .; v_gene: TRBV11-2; CDR3nt: TGTGCCAGCAGCTTGGATCGTGAGGCGACCCAGTACTTC; CDR3aa: CASSLDREATQYF
j_gene: TRBJ1-1; d_gene: .; abundance: .; v_gene: TRBV7-9; CDR3nt: TGTGCCAGCAGCTTAGTAGAAGCTTTCTTT; CDR3aa: CASSLVEAFF
j_gene: TRBJ2-7; d_gene: .; abundance: .; v_gene: TRBV19; CDR3nt: TGTGCCAGTAGTGGTCGGTACGGCGAGCAGTACTTC; CDR3aa: CASSGRYGEQYF
j_gene: TRBJ1-1; d_gene: TRBD1; abundance: .; v_gene: TRBV27; CDR3nt: TGTGCCAGCAGTTTAGGGAGGGGGCGCTCTGAAGCTTTCTTT; CDR3aa: CASSLGRGRSEAFF
j_gene: TRBJ2-1; d_gene: .; abundance: few; v_gene: TRBV7-2; CDR3nt: TGTGCCAGCAGCTTAGGGAGGGTGCAGTTCTTC; CDR3aa: CASSLGRVQFF